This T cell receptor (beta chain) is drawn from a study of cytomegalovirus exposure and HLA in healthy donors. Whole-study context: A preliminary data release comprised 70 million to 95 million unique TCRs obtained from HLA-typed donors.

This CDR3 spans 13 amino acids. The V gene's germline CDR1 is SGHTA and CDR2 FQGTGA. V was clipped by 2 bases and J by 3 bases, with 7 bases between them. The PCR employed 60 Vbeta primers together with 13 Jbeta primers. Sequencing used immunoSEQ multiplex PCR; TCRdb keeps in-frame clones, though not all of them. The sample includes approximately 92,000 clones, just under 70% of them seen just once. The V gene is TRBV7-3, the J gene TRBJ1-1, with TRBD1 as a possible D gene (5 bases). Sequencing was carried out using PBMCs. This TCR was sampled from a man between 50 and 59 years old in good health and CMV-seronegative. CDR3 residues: CASSLGGDTEAFF. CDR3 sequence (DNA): TGTGCCAGCAGCTTAGGAGGGGACACTGAAGCTTTCTTT.